This T cell receptor beta chain originates from a study of shared clonotypes between healthy human individuals. Whole-study results and caveats: Blood alone was sampled, and tissue repertoires likely differ.

With regard to this clone: Its specificity is not known.

The CDR3 is made up of 16 amino acids. V dropped 5 bases and J dropped 8 bases, with 21 bases sitting between them. From germline, CDR1 is SGHTA and CDR2 FQGNSA. Here immunoSEQ multiplex PCR was the method, and the copy in TCRdb shows in-frame clones only, minus some. In the table there are hundreds of thousands of clones, roughly four fifths of which are singletons. The origin of this receptor is a woman in her thirties or forties in good health. Some clones in this sample may be carry-over from other donors' samples. The sequenced material came from PBMCs. The J gene is TRBJ1-4, the V gene TRBV7-2; no definite D call. The CDR3 protein is CASSRNEWVGGEKLFF. The CDR3 DNA sequence: TGTGCCAGCAGCCGCAACGAGTGGGTGGGTGGGGAAAAACTGTTTTTT.